This passage covers 18 T cell receptor beta chains from one sample sequenced in a study of cytomegalovirus exposure and HLA in healthy donors. Amplification used 60 Vbeta primers and 13 Jbeta primers. Assay: immunoSEQ multiplex PCR; the TCRdb copy retains only in-frame clones and omits some. This sample has 140,000 to 150,000 clones; about three quarters occur once, and the top ten carry 3%. The material sequenced was PBMCs. These receptors came from a man aged 35-49 years in good health and CMV-seropositive.

The CDR3 sequence: CSVHPREAQETQYF. CDR3 nucleotide sequence: TGCAGCGTCCATCCTCGGGAGGCCCAAGAGACCCAGTACTTC. This chain connects TRBV29-1 to TRBJ2-5; 7 bases match TRBD2. CDR3 length: 14 residues. Per the germline V gene, CDR1 is SQVTM and CDR2 is ANQGSEA. V lost 6 bases to trimming and J lost 1 base; unmatched junction nucleotides: 8.

The rearrangement uses TRBV5-1 and TRBJ2-2; TRBD1 is a possible D gene (6 bases). CDR3 length equals 16 residues. Between the trimmed V and J ends, which lost 0 bases and 2 bases, there was a span of 11 bases. The germline V gene encodes CDR1 SGHRS and CDR2 YFSETQ. The DNA for the CDR3 is TGCGCCAGCAGCTTGGTGCGGACAGCTAACACCGGGGAGCTGTTTTTT. Encoded protein: CASSLVRTANTGELFF. The whole variable domain, remainder taken from reference TRBV5-1 and TRBJ2-2, is KAGVTQTPRYLIKTRGQQVTLSCSPISGHRSVSWYQQTPGQGLQFLFEYFSETQRNKGNFPGRFSGRQFSNSRSEMNVSTLELGDSALYLCASSLVRTANTGELFFGEGSRLTVL.

This chain connects TRBV7-9 to TRBJ2-1; 9 bases are shared with TRBD1. This CDR3 is 15 amino acids long. V gave up 5 bases and J gave up 3 bases; unmatched junction bases: 5. Germline values: CDR1 SEHNR, CDR2 FQNEAQ (reference sequence). The CDR3 DNA reads as TGTGCCAGCAGCATGGGACAGGGAAGCTACAATGAGCAGTTCTTC. Amino acid sequence: CASSMGQGSYNEQFF.

This clone was detected only a few times. The chain uses TRBV5-6 and TRBJ1-5; 8 nucleotides agree with TRBD1. The junction had 9 bases not matched to a gene; V was cut back by 0 bases and J by 1 base. The germline CDR1 and CDR2 sequences are SGHDT and YYEEEE. This CDR3 is 18 amino acids long. CDR3 DNA sequence: TGTGCCAGCAGCTTGGTTGGTACCGGGACAGGCAGCAATCAGCCCCAGCATTTT. This sequence encodes CASSLVGTGTGSNQPQHF.

The chain joins TRBV5-8 to TRBJ2-1; 15 positions match TRBD2. The CDR3 runs 18 residues. The germline V gene has CDR1 SGHTS and CDR2 YDEGEE. Trimming cost V 3 bases and J 7 bases; bases outside gene matches: 11. The CDR3 sequence is CASSYNQGLAGGWNEQFF. The DNA of the CDR3 is TGTGCCAGCAGCTACAACCAGGGACTAGCGGGAGGATGGAATGAGCAGTTCTTC.

V is TRBV25-1 and J is TRBJ1-2; D gene uncertain. Germline V gene data show CDR1 as MGHDK and CDR2 as SYGVNS. The CDR3 sequence is 12 residues long. V was trimmed by 7 bases and J by 1 base, leaving 7 bases between them. CDR3 sequence reads: CASKGDNYGYTF. CDR3 sequence (DNA): TGTGCCAGCAAGGGAGATAACTATGGCTACACCTTC.

This clone appeared once. This chain links TRBV27 with TRBJ2-6; 12 nucleotides match TRBD2. Germline CDR1 is MNHEY and CDR2 is SMNVEV (reference sequence). Trimming at V came to 0 bases and at J to 0 bases, leaving 3 bases not matched to a gene. The CDR3 contains 19 residues. CDR3 amino acids: CASSLSLAGGSSGANVLTF. In nucleotides, the CDR3 is TGTGCCAGCAGTTTATCCCTAGCGGGAGGGTCCTCTGGGGCCAACGTCCTGACTTTC.

The rearrangement uses TRBV6-4 and TRBJ2-1; weak D call: TRBD2 (7 bases). The CDR3 contains 16 residues. Germline V gives CDR1 MRHNA, CDR2 SNTAGT. V was trimmed by 0 bases and J by 10 bases, leaving 19 bases between them. The CDR3 sequence: CASSDSDGAGAGEQFF. The CDR3 DNA is TGTGCCAGCAGTGACTCGGATGGCGCGGGGGCAGGGGAGCAGTTCTTC.

This chain links TRBV5-6 with TRBJ2-3, with D possibly being TRBD2 (6 bases). Germline CDR1 reads SGHDT; CDR2 reads YYEEEE. V dropped 4 bases and J dropped 0 bases, with 15 bases sitting between them. The CDR3 is 16 residues long. CDR3 loop: CASSLGGITSTDTQYF. The DNA of the CDR3 is TGTGCCAGCAGCCTGGGCGGGATCACTAGCACAGATACGCAGTATTTT.

This clone has a single count. The genes are TRBV19 and TRBJ2-3; TRBD2 matches at 10 bases. The CDR3 is made up of 18 amino acids. Germline V gene sequence: CDR1 LNHDA, CDR2 SQIVND (reference sequence). With V trimmed by 6 bases and J by 4 bases, 16 bases remained unmatched. The CDR3 protein is CASSGSQQREGLPDTQYF. The CDR3, as DNA: TGTGCCAGTAGCGGTTCACAGCAGCGGGAGGGCCTACCAGATACGCAGTATTTT.

The genes are TRBV27 and TRBJ2-3; 9 positions agree with TRBD1. Germline V CDR1 and CDR2: MNHEY, SMNVEV (reference sequence). CDR3 size: 14 residues. V trimming: 6 bases; J trimming: 3 bases; junction bases outside the gene matches: 4. The CDR3 region has the DNA TGTGCCAGCAGGCCACAGGGGGCTACAGATACGCAGTATTTT. Its protein is CASRPQGATDTQYF.

This clone was seen only a few times. The chain combines TRBV2 with TRBJ1-3, with a weak D call TRBD1 (6 bases). The CDR3 has 13 residues. CDR1 and CDR2 from the germline V gene are SNHLY and FYNNEI. The V end was cut by 8 bases, the J end by 0 bases, with 8 bases between. DNA of the CDR3: TGTGCCAGCGACAGGCTCTCTGGAAACACCATATATTTT. Encoded protein: CASDRLSGNTIYF. Variable domain in full (rest from reference TRBV2 and TRBJ1-3): EPEVTQTPSHQVTQMGQEVILRCVPISNHLYFYWYRQILGQKVEFLVSFYNNEISEKSEIFDDQFSVERPDGSNFTLKIRSTKLEDSAMYFCASDRLSGNTIYFGEGSWLTVV.

The chain uses TRBV6-6 and TRBJ2-1; 8 positions match TRBD1. Germline V gene sequence: CDR1 MNHNY, CDR2 SVGAGI (reference sequence). V lost 5 bases, J lost 7 bases, and 4 bases stayed unmatched. The CDR3 is 13 amino acids. Here the CDR3 DNA reads TGTGCCAGCAGTCAACAGGGGGATAATGAGCAGTTCTTC. Its protein is CASSQQGDNEQFF.

This clone was detected only once. This chain connects TRBV4-3 to TRBJ1-2; D is uncertain. The CDR3 extends over 15 amino acids. Germline loops: CDR1 LGHNA, CDR2 YSLEER. Between the trimmed V and J ends, which lost 0 bases and 8 bases, there was a span of 16 bases. CDR3 sequence (DNA): TGCGCCAGCAGCCAAGATGGTGGCGGGGTCGGCGGCTACACCTTC. Translation: CASSQDGGGVGGYTF.

V and J are TRBV7-8 and TRBJ1-4; D is possibly TRBD1 (6 bases). Trimming removed 6 bases at V and 0 bases at J, with 11 bases between. This CDR3 comprises 15 residues. Per the germline V gene, CDR1 is SGHVS and CDR2 is FQNEAQ. The CDR3 DNA follows: TGTGCCAGCAGATATACAGGGTCAACTAATGAAAAACTGTTTTTT. This gives the protein CASRYTGSTNEKLFF.

The rearrangement links TRBV7-8 to TRBJ1-1, with TRBD1 matching over 12 bases. After removal of 0 bases from V and 3 bases from J, the junction contained 5 bases not matched to a gene. The CDR3 has 17 amino acids. From germline, CDR1 is SGHVS and CDR2 FQNEAQ. In nucleotides, the CDR3 is TGTGCCAGCAGCTTAGCGGGGGACAGGGGGCAAGACACTGAAGCTTTCTTT. The encoded protein is CASSLAGDRGQDTEAFF.

The rearrangement links TRBV19 to TRBJ2-7; 8 positions match TRBD1. V gave up 3 bases and J gave up 9 bases; unmatched junction bases: 13. The CDR3 is made up of 15 amino acids. Looked up from germline, CDR1 is LNHDA and CDR2 is SQIVND (reference sequence). The CDR3 DNA sequence: TGTGCCAGTAGTATCCGGGACAGGCCCCTTCAGGGGCAGTACTTC. Its protein is CASSIRDRPLQGQYF.

The chain has TRBV28 and TRBJ1-2; no reliable D call. The CDR3 sequence is 14 residues long. Germline V gene lookup returns CDR1 MDHEN and CDR2 SYDVKM. V was shortened by 5 bases and J by 0 bases, with 10 bases between the two germline ends. CDR3 in amino acids: CASSLQPANYGYTF. The CDR3 DNA reads TGTGCCAGCAGTCTTCAACCAGCTAACTATGGCTACACCTTC.